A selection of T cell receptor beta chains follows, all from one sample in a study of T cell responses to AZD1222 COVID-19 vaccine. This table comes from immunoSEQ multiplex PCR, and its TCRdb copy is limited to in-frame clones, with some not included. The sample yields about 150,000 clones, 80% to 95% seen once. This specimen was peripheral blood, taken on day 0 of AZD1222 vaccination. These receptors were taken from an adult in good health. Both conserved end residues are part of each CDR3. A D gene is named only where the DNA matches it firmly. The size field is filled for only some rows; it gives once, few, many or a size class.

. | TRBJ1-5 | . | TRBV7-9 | CASSPGGLRSQPQHF | TGTGCCAGCAGCCCCGGGGGGCTACGGAGTCAGCCCCAGCATTTT
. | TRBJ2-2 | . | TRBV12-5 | CASGFLQNTGELFF | TGTGCTAGTGGTTTCTTACAGAACACCGGGGAGCTGTTTTTT
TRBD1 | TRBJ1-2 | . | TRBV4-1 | CASSQVGGSKYGYTF | TGCGCCAGCAGCCAAGTAGGGGGCTCGAAATATGGCTACACCTTC
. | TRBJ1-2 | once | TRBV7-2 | CASSLYGDYGYTF | TGTGCCAGCAGCTTATATGGGGACTATGGCTACACCTTC
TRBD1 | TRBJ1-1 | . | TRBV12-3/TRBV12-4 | CASSRDRGEAFF | TGTGCCAGCAGTCGGGACAGGGGCGAAGCTTTCTTT
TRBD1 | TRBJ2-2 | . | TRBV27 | CASSLGTDTGELFF | TGTGCCAGCAGTTTAGGGACAGACACCGGGGAGCTGTTTTTT
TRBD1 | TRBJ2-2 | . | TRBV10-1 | CASPGQGSTGELFF | TGCGCCAGTCCGGGACAGGGGAGCACCGGGGAGCTGTTTTTT
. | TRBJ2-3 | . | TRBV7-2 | CASRSRRDTQYF | TGTGCCAGCAGATCTAGGAGAGATACGCAGTATTTT
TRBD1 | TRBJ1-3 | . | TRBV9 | CASSSRTGVTGNTIYF | TGTGCCAGCAGCTCAAGGACAGGAGTAACTGGAAACACCATATATTTT
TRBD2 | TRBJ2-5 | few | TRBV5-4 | CASSLAGGRVETQYF | TGTGCCAGCAGCTTGGCGGGGGGGAGGGTTGAGACCCAGTACTTC
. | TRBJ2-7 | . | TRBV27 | CASSSWDPYEQYF | TGTGCCAGCAGTTCGTGGGACCCCTACGAGCAGTACTTC
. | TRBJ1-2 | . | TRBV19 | CASSRREGLYGYTF | TGTGCCAGTAGTCGCAGGGAAGGATTGTATGGCTACACCTTC
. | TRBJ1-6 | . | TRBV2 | CASRTYGVGSDNSPLHF | TGTGCCAGCAGAACCTACGGTGTGGGGTCAGATAATTCACCCCTCCACTTT
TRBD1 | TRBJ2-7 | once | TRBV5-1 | CASSLVGQGYEQYF | TGCGCCAGCAGCTTGGTGGGACAGGGCTACGAGCAGTACTTC
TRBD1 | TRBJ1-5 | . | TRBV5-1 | CASSPGTGDNQPQHF | TGCGCCAGCAGCCCCGGGACAGGTGATAATCAGCCCCAGCATTTT
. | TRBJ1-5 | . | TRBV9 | CASSVSWDPGQPQHF | TGTGCCAGCAGCGTAAGTTGGGATCCAGGGCAGCCCCAGCATTTT
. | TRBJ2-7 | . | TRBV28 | CASSTSFYEQYF | TGTGCCAGCAGTACCAGTTTTTACGAGCAGTACTTC
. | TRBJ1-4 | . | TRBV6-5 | CASSYGRGNEKLFF | TGTGCCAGCAGTTATGGCAGGGGTAATGAAAAACTGTTTTTT
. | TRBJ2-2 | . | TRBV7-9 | CASSLILSGELFF | TGTGCCAGCAGCTTAATTCTCTCCGGGGAGCTGTTTTTT
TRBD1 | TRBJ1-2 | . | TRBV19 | CASSQIPGQGARISYGYTF | TGTGCCAGTAGTCAGATACCGGGACAGGGGGCGAGGATCTCGTATGGCTACACCTTC
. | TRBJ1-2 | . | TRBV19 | CASFGINYGYTF | TGTGCCAGTTTTGGGATTAACTATGGCTACACCTTC
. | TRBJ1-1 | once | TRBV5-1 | CASSLMTDTEAFF | TGCGCCAGCAGCTTGATGACGGACACTGAAGCTTTCTTT
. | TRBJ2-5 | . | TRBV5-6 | CASSLDRGGRETQYF | TGTGCCAGCAGCTTGGACAGGGGAGGGAGGGAGACCCAGTACTTC
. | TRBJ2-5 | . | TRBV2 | CASKPEETQYF | TGTGCCAGCAAACCAGAGGAGACCCAGTACTTC
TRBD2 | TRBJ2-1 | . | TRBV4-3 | CASSPGTSGGLNEQFF | TGCGCCAGCAGCCCTGGGACTAGCGGGGGTCTCAATGAGCAGTTCTTC
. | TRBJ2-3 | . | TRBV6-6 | CASSWGAGTDTQYF | TGTGCCAGCAGTTGGGGAGCGGGCACAGATACGCAGTATTTT
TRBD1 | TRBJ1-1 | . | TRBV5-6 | CASTLYTGAEAFF | TGTGCCAGCACCCTTTATACAGGGGCTGAAGCTTTCTTT
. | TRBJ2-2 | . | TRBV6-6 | CASSYQDGYTGELFF | TGTGCCAGCAGTTACCAGGACGGTTACACCGGGGAGCTGTTTTTT
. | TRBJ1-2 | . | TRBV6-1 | CASSEASGYGYTF | TGTGCCAGCAGTGAAGCGTCAGGCTATGGCTACACCTTC
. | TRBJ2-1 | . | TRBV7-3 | CASSLTGVLGNEQFF | TGTGCCAGCAGCTTAACAGGGGTGTTGGGCAATGAGCAGTTCTTC
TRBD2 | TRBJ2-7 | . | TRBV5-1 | CASSLAGGSYEQYF | TGCGCCAGCAGCTTGGCGGGAGGCTCCTACGAGCAGTACTTC
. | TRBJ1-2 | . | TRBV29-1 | CSVEAGDGRYTF | TGCAGCGTCGAGGCGGGGGATGGGCGCTACACCTTC
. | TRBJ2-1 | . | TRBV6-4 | CASSVEPRIYNEQFF | TGTGCCAGCAGTGTGGAGCCGAGAATATACAATGAGCAGTTCTTC
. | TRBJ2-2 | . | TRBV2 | CASSDMVGGELFF | TGTGCCAGCAGTGATATGGTAGGCGGGGAGCTGTTTTTT
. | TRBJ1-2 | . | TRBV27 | CASSLQGRGGYTF | TGTGCCAGCAGTTTACAGGGGAGGGGTGGCTACACCTTC
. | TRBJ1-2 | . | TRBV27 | CASRNYREYYTF | TGTGCCAGCCGCAATTACAGGGAGTACTACACCTTC
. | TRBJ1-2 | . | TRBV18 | CASSPPEGYYGYTF | TGTGCCAGCTCACCACCGGAGGGGTACTATGGCTACACCTTC
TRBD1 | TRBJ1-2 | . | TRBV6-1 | CASSEGDRLNYGYTF | TGTGCCAGCAGTGAGGGGGACAGACTCAACTATGGCTACACCTTC
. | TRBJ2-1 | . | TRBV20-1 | CSARPLNEQFF | TGCAGTGCTAGACCCCTAAATGAGCAGTTCTTC
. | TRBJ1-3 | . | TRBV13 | CASSQGMAGNTIYF | TGTGCCAGCAGCCAAGGGATGGCAGGAAACACCATATATTTT